These 11 T cell receptor beta chains came from one sample sequenced in a study of cytomegalovirus exposure and HLA in healthy donors. Researchers ran the PCR with 60 Vbeta and 13 Jbeta primers. TCRdb's copy holds only in-frame clones and misses some; the assay was immunoSEQ multiplex PCR. This sample has 250,000 to 300,000 clones, with about four fifths found just once. Sequenced: PBMCs. Source of these receptors: a woman aged 40-49 years in good health and CMV-seropositive.

Note on this clone: The sample holds other DNA sequences that translate to the same CDR3. The V gene is TRBV7-2, the J gene TRBJ2-4; TRBD1 might be the D (6 bases). Trimming shortened V by 1 base and J by 5 bases, and 6 bases separated the two germline ends. The germline V gene has CDR1 SGHTA and CDR2 FQGNSA. The CDR3 has 13 residues. CDR3 loop: CASSLGQENIQYF. DNA of the CDR3: TGTGCCAGCAGCTTAGGACAGGAAAACATTCAGTACTTC.

A note on this clone: In the same sample, other DNA sequences code for this CDR3. CDR3 residues: CASSPGTGNTGELFF. The CDR3 nucleotides are TGTGCCAGCTCACCCGGGACAGGGAACACCGGGGAGCTGTTTTTT. The V call is TRBV18, the J call TRBJ2-2; 8 bases align to TRBD1. Germline CDR1 is KGHSH and CDR2 is LQKENI. V shed 3 bases and J 1 base; nucleotides not matched to a gene: 1. The CDR3 is made up of 15 amino acids.

The chain carries TRBV19 and TRBJ1-2, with 7 bases identical to TRBD1. This CDR3 region has 14 residues. With V trimmed by 6 bases and J by 4 bases, 8 bases remained unmatched. Germline CDR1 is LNHDA and CDR2 is SQIVND (reference sequence). The CDR3 DNA sequence: TGTGCCAGTAGCACTAGGGGGCGCAGCTATGGCTACACCTTC. Translation gives CASSTRGRSYGYTF. The whole variable domain, filled in from reference TRBV19 and TRBJ1-2, reads DGGITQSPKYLFRKEGQNVTLSCEQNLNHDAMYWYRQDPGQGLRLIYYSQIVNDFQKGDIAEGYSVSREKKESFPLTVTSAQKNPTAFYLCASSTRGRSYGYTFGSGTRLTVV.

V gene TRBV7-9 combines with J gene TRBJ2-1, with 9 bases lining up with TRBD2. Per the germline V gene, CDR1 is SEHNR and CDR2 is FQNEAQ (reference sequence). The trim removed 4 bases at V and 3 bases at J, leaving 10 bases unmatched. This CDR3 has 17 residues. The CDR3 region is CASSSRGTSTDYNEQFF. DNA for the CDR3: TGTGCCAGCAGCTCCAGAGGGACTAGCACGGACTACAATGAGCAGTTCTTC.

The rearrangement joins TRBV6-1 to TRBJ1-6; TRBD1 agrees at 9 bases. The CDR3 has 15 amino acids. Germline values: CDR1 MNHNS, CDR2 SASEGT. V dropped 3 bases and J dropped 13; count of bases not matched to a gene: 10. The CDR3 DNA follows: TGTGCCAGCAGTGACACAGGGGGCAGGTACTTCCCCCTCCACTTT. It yields the protein CASSDTGGRYFPLHF.

This CDR3 reads CASSNGREETQYF. CDR3 in DNA: TGTGCCAGCAGTAATGGCAGGGAAGAGACCCAGTACTTC. The J gene is TRBJ2-5, the V gene TRBV6-6; TRBD1 might be the D (5 bases). The CDR3 is made up of 13 amino acids. The V gene's germline CDR1 is MNHNY and CDR2 SVGAGI (reference sequence). Trimming stripped 5 bases from V and 3 bases from J, with 10 bases between.

This clone was counted once. V is TRBV6-6 and J is TRBJ2-1; 12 bases align to TRBD2. Germline-derived CDR1 and CDR2 are MNHNY and SVGAGI (reference sequence). The junction had 2 bases not matched to a gene; V was cut back by 6 bases and J by 5 bases. This CDR3 is built from 14 residues. Written as DNA, the CDR3 is TGTGCCAGCAGCCGACTAGCGGGGGACAATGAGCAGTTCTTC. Translating it yields CASSRLAGDNEQFF.

This chain links TRBV14 with TRBJ2-7; D is perhaps TRBD2 (6 bases). Germline CDR1 and CDR2: SGHDN and FVKESK. V shed 3 bases and J shed 1 base, with 10 bases lying between them. This CDR3 comprises 14 residues. CDR3 amino acids: CASSHSGGSYEQYF. The CDR3 DNA reads TGTGCCAGCAGCCATAGTGGAGGGTCCTACGAGCAGTACTTC.

This clone was observed a single time. J is TRBJ1-5 and V is TRBV28, with D tentatively TRBD1 (6 bases). The V and J ends lost 5 bases and 7 bases respectively, with 18 bases between them. Germline CDR1 reads MDHEN; CDR2 reads SYDVKM. The CDR3 covers 15 residues. The CDR3 DNA follows: TGTGCCAGCAGTCAAGGGGACACGTTTAGACAGCCCCAGCATTTT. Its translation: CASSQGDTFRQPQHF.

The V gene is TRBV14, the J gene TRBJ2-7, with a tentative D call TRBD2 (7 bases). This CDR3 has 15 amino acids. The germline V gene encodes CDR1 SGHDN and CDR2 FVKESK. Trimming took 4 bases from V and 2 from J, leaving 15 bases between them. The CDR3 is CASSRGGDGTYEQYF. The CDR3 nucleotides read TGTGCCAGCAGCCGAGGGGGGGACGGCACCTACGAGCAGTACTTC.

Remarks on this clone: One junction end does not reproduce the germline sequence, and a read error may be involved. This sequence joins TRBV23-1 and TRBJ2-6; perhaps TRBD1 as D (5 bases). TRBV23-1 is known as an ORF, though its function is uncertain. There are 16 residues in the CDR3. CDR3: CAARKLLSSGANGLTF. CDR3 nucleotides: TGCGCCGCAAGGAAGCTACTAAGCTCTGGGGCCAACGGCCTGACTTTC.